This T cell receptor beta chain was profiled in a study of T-cell reconstitution after alpha-beta-depleted transplantation in children. Germline V gene data show CDR1 as KGHSH and CDR2 as LQKENI. CDR3 length: 17 amino acids. V was cut by 2 bases and J by 3 bases, with 19 bases left in between. Preparation of the TCRbeta library was carried out with unique molecular identifiers. Each CDR3 protein is one row after TCRdb ran MiXCR on the PCR reads. This table has hundreds of thousands of distinct CDR3 sequences, about a sixth appearing once. This receptor was obtained from a human donor who donated a stem cell graft to a child with acute lymphoblastic leukemia. The chain employs TRBV18 and TRBJ1-2; D is possibly TRBD1 (6 bases). Sequencing used PBMCs from the stem cell graft donor, obtained from the stem cell graft. For the CDR3, the DNA is TGTGCCAGCTCACCAGCGACAGGAGCGCGCGCAGACTATGGCTACACCTTC. This sequence encodes CASSPATGARADYGYTF.